This T cell receptor beta chain was captured by sequencing in a study of cytomegalovirus exposure and HLA in healthy donors. Study-wide results and caveats: The classifier reportedly diagnosed cytomegalovirus status with high specificity and sensitivity. TCR beta chains associated with HLA were, in a later analysis, more clonally expanded than equally common others. Later work associated 17,000 or so TCR beta sequences with HLA alleles at 0.05 false discovery rate. A later analysis reportedly identified an Asian-associated ancestry cluster as carrying fewer N-insertions than the approximately 640-donor mean.

The PCR was carried out with 60 Vbeta primers and 13 Jbeta primers. Repertoires were generated with immunoSEQ multiplex PCR, while TCRdb's copy carries only in-frame clones and drops some. The table records some 200,000 clones, roughly 84% of them present only once. This clone was found a few times. Its specificity is not known. The receptor's source is a man in his fifties in good health and CMV-seronegative. Input material: PBMCs.

The CDR3, as DNA: TGTGCCAGCCCGGACAGAGGCGGGAGAGGATACGAGCAGTACTTC. It specifies CASPDRGGRGYEQYF. V gene TRBV11-3 combines with J gene TRBJ2-7, with a weak D call TRBD2 (7 bases). V lost 8 bases to trimming and J lost 4 bases, with 21 bases between them. CDR1 and CDR2 from the germline V gene are SGHNT and YENEEA. The CDR3 totals 15 residues.